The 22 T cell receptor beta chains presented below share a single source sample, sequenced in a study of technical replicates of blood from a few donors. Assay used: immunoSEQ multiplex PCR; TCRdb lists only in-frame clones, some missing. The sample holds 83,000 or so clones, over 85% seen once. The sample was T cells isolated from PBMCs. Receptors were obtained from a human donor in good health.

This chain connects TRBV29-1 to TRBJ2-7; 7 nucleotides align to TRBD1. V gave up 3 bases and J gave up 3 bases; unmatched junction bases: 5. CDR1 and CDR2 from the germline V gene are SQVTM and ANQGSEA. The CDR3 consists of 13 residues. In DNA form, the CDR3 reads TGCAGCGTTGATAAGGGGACAGACTACGAGCAGTACTTC. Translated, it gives CSVDKGTDYEQYF.

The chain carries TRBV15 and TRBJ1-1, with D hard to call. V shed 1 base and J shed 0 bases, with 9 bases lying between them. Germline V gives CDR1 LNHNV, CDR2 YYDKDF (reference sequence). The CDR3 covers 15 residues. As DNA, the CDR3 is TGTGCCACCAGCAGAGCTGACTTCATGAACACTGAAGCTTTCTTT. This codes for CATSRADFMNTEAFF.

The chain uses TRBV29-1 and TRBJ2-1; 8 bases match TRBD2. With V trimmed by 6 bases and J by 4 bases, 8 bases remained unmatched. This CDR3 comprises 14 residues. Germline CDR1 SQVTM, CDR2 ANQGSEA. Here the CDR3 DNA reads TGCAGCGTGGCGTCGACTAGCGCTTACAATGAGCAGTTCTTC. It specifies CSVASTSAYNEQFF.

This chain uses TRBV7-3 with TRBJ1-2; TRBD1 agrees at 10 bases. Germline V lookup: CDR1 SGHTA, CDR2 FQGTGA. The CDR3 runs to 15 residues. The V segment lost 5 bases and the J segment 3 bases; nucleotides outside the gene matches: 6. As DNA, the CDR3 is TGTGCCAGCAGCCCCGGGACAGGGGCGGACTATGGCTACACCTTC. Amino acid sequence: CASSPGTGADYGYTF.

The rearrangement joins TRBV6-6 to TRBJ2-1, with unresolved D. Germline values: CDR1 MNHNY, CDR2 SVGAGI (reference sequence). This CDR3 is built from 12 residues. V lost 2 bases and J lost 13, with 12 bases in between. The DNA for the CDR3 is TGTGCCAGCAGTTACAGTCAAGAGAGTCAGTTCTTC. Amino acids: CASSYSQESQFF.

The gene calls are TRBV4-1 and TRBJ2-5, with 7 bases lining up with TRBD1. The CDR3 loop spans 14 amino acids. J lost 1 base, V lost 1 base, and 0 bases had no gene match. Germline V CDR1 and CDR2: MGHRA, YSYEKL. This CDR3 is CASSQGDSQETQYF. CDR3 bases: TGCGCCAGCAGCCAAGGGGACAGCCAAGAGACCCAGTACTTC.

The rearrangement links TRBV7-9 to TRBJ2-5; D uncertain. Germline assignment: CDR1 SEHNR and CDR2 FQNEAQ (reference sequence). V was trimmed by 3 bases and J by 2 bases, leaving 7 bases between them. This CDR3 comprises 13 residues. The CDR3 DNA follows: TGTGCCAGCAGCTTGACACCTCAAGAGACCCAGTACTTC. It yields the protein CASSLTPQETQYF.

The DNA of the CDR3 is TGTGCCAGCAGCAAACGTAACTACTACACCGGGGAGCTGTTTTTT. Translated, it gives CASSKRNYYTGELFF. This rearrangement joins TRBV6-5 to TRBJ2-2, with unresolved D. Germline loops: CDR1 MNHEY, CDR2 SVGAGI. V gave up 6 bases and J gave up 3 bases, with 14 bases separating them. The CDR3 has 15 amino acids.

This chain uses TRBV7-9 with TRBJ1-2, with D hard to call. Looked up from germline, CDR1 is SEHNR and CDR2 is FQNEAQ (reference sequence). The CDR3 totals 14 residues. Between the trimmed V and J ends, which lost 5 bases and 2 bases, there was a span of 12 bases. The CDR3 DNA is TGTGCCAGCAGCATTGCCAGTTTAAACTATGGCTACACCTTC. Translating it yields CASSIASLNYGYTF. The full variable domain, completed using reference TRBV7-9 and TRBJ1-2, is DTGVSQNPRHKITKRGQNVTFRCDPISEHNRLYWYRQTLGQGPEFLTYFQNEAQLEKSRLLSDRFSAERPKGSFSTLEIQRTEQGDSAMYLCASSIASLNYGYTFGSGTRLTVV.

The CDR3 loop reads CASLNRGLSYNEQFF. The CDR3, as DNA: TGTGCCAGCTTGAACAGGGGCCTCTCCTACAATGAGCAGTTCTTC. The chain carries TRBV18 and TRBJ2-1, with 7 nucleotides matching TRBD1. The length of the CDR3 is 15 residues. Trimming took 7 bases from V and 0 from J; bases not matched to a gene: 6. Germline V CDR1 and CDR2: KGHSH, LQKENI.

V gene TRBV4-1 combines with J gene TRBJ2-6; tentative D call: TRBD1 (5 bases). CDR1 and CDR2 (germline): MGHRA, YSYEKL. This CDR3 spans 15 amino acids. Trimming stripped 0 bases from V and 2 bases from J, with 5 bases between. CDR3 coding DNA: TGCGCCAGCAGCCAAGAAGGGGCTGGGGCCAACGTCCTGACTTTC. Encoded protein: CASSQEGAGANVLTF.

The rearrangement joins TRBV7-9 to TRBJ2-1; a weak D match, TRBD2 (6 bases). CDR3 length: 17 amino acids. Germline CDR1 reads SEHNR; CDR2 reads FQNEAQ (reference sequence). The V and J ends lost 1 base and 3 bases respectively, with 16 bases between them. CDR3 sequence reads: CASSLDPGLFFYNEQFF. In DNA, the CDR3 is TGTGCCAGCAGCTTAGATCCGGGACTCTTTTTCTACAATGAGCAGTTCTTC.

The chain's CDR3 is CASSYAGLAEQETQYF. The CDR3 DNA is TGTGCCAGCAGTTACGCGGGACTAGCGGAACAAGAGACCCAGTACTTC. The chain links TRBV6-5 to TRBJ2-5, with TRBD2 matching over 11 bases. Germline V gene data show CDR1 as MNHEY and CDR2 as SVGAGI. V lost 2 bases, J lost 2 bases, and 4 bases stayed unmatched. CDR3 size: 16 residues.

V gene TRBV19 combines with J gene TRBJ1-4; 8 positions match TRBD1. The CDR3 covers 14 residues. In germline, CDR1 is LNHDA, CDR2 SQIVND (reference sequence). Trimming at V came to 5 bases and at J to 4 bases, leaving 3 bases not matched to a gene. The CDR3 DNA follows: TGTGCCAGTAGTCGGACAGGGAGTAATGAAAAACTGTTTTTT. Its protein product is CASSRTGSNEKLFF.

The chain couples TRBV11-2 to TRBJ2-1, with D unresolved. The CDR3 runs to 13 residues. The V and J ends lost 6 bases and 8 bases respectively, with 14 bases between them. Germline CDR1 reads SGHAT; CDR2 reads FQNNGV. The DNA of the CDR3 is TGTGCCAGCAGAAACAGACCTACTGATGAGCAGTTCTTC. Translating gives CASRNRPTDEQFF.

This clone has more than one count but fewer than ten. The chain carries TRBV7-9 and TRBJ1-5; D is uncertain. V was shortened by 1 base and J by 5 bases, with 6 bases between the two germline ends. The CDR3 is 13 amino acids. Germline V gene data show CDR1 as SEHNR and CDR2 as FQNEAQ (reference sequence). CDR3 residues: CASSLGGDQPQHF. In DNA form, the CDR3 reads TGTGCCAGCAGCTTAGGCGGCGATCAGCCCCAGCATTTT.

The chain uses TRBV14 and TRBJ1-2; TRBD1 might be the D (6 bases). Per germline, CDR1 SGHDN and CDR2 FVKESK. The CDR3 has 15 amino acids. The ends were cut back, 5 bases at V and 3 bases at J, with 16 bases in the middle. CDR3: CASSEIQGSHYGYTF. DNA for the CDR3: TGTGCCAGCAGCGAAATTCAGGGGTCGCACTATGGCTACACCTTC.

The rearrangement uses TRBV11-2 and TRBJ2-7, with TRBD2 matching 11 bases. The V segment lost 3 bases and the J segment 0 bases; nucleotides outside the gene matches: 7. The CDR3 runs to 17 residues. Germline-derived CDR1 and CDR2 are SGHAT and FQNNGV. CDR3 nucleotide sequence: TGTGCCAGCAGCTTCGCTTCCGGGACTAGCGGCTCCTACGAGCAGTACTTC. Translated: CASSFASGTSGSYEQYF. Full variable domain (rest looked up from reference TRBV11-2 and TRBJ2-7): EAGVAQSPRYKIIEKRQSVAFWCNPISGHATLYWYQQILGQGPKLLIQFQNNGVVDDSQLPKDRFSAERLKGVDSTLKIQPAKLEDSAVYLCASSFASGTSGSYEQYFGPGTRLTVT.

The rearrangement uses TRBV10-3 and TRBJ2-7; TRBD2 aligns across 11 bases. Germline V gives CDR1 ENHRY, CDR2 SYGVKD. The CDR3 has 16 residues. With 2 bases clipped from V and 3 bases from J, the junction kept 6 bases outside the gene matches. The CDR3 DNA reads TGTGCCATCAGTGAGGCACCGGGACTAGCGGACTACGAGCAGTACTTC. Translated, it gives CAISEAPGLADYEQYF.

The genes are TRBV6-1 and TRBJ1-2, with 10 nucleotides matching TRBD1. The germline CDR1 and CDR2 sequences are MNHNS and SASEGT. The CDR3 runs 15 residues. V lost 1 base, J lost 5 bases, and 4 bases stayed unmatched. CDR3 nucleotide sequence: TGTGCCAGCAGTGAAGGCGGGGGACAGGGGTATGGCTACACCTTC. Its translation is CASSEGGGQGYGYTF.

This CDR3 reads CASSEAKRRYQETQYF. The CDR3 nucleotides are TGTGCCAGCAGTGAGGCCAAGCGGAGGTACCAAGAGACCCAGTACTTC. The chain is built from TRBV5-6 and TRBJ2-5, with D possibly matching TRBD2 (5 bases). The CDR3 has 16 residues. Germline V gene lookup returns CDR1 SGHDT and CDR2 YYEEEE. V lost 5 bases to trimming and J lost 0 bases, with 17 bases between them.

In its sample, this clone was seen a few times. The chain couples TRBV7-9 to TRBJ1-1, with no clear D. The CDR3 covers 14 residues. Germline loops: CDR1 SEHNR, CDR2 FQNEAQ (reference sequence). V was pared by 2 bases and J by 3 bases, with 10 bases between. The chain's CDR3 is CASSLFTAHTEAFF. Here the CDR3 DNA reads TGTGCCAGCAGCTTATTCACTGCTCACACTGAAGCTTTCTTT.